This is a list of T cell receptor beta chains from one sample in a study of response to subunit inactivated influenza vaccine. TCRdb re-called the RT-PCR reads with MiXCR, one entry per CDR3 protein. The sample has about 180,000 distinct CDR3 sequences, around a tenth seen once. The sample was non-naive T cells sorted from PBMCs, taken on the day of vaccination. Source of these receptors: a man between 50 and 59 years old who received an inactivated influenza vaccine. Both conserved end residues are part of each CDR3. A D gene is named only where the DNA matches it firmly. The size of a clone is reported for some rows only, either as once, few or many, or as a class for expanded clones.

j_call v_call clone_size d_call cdr3_aa cdr3_nt
TRBJ1-2 TRBV4-2 few - CASSQEDQDGRYTF TGTGCCAGCAGCCAAGAAGACCAGGACGGGCGGTACACCTTC
TRBJ1-6 TRBV5-5 - TRBD1 CASSLRGPPGGTLHF TGTGCCAGCAGCTTGAGGGGGCCCCCAGGGGGGACCCTCCACTTT
TRBJ2-7 TRBV15 few - CATSQGLAYEQYF TGTGCCACCAGCCAGGGTTTGGCCTACGAGCAGTACTTC
TRBJ2-2 TRBV20-1 few TRBD1 CSARDFRTGQTGELFF TGCAGTGCTAGAGATTTCAGGACAGGACAAACCGGGGAGCTGTTTTTT
TRBJ2-1 TRBV7-9 - - CASSNQLFHNHNEQFF TGTGCCAGCAGCAACCAATTATTTCACAACCACAATGAGCAGTTCTTC
TRBJ1-1 TRBV5-5 - - CASSLGARVDLNTEAFF TGTGCCAGCAGCTTGGGGGCCCGGGTAGATTTGAACACTGAAGCTTTCTTT
TRBJ1-3 TRBV6-5 few - CASSYSGVDGNTIYF TGTGCCAGCAGTTACTCTGGGGTCGACGGAAACACCATATATTTT
TRBJ2-3 TRBV2 - - CASSDSLRAVMAKDTQYF TGTGCCAGCAGTGATTCGCTGCGGGCGGTCATGGCGAAAGATACGCAGTATTTT
TRBJ2-5 TRBV3-1 few TRBD2 CASGTSGGSRTQYF TGTGCCAGCGGGACTAGCGGGGGTTCAAGGACCCAGTACTTC
TRBJ1-5 TRBV5-1 - TRBD1 CASSLTGGLNQPQHF TGCGCCAGCAGCTTGACAGGGGGACTCAATCAGCCCCAGCATTTT
TRBJ1-1 TRBV12-3/TRBV12-4 many - CASSLAQGTEAFF TGTGCCAGCAGTTTAGCGCAGGGCACTGAAGCTTTCTTT
TRBJ2-3 TRBV12-3/TRBV12-4 many TRBD1 CASSWDRRATDTQYF TGTGCCAGCAGCTGGGACAGGCGGGCGACAGATACGCAGTATTTT
TRBJ2-7 TRBV28 few - CASSQAPTEQYF TGTGCCAGCAGCCAAGCCCCAACCGAGCAGTACTTC
TRBJ2-1 TRBV7-9 few TRBD1 CASSPLNRGVINEQFF TGTGCCAGCAGCCCCTTAAACAGGGGAGTCATCAATGAGCAGTTCTTC
TRBJ2-1 TRBV20-1 - - CSATLGASRIFSNEQFF TGCAGTGCTACCCTAGGGGCGAGTAGGATCTTCAGCAATGAGCAGTTCTTC
TRBJ1-3 TRBV3-1 few - CASTLSVGLSGNTIYF TGTGCCAGCACCCTCAGCGTTGGACTCTCTGGAAACACCATATATTTT
TRBJ2-1 TRBV20-1 few TRBD2 CSARTSFSNNEQFF TGCAGTGCTCGGACTAGCTTCAGCAACAATGAGCAGTTCTTC